The 3 T cell receptor beta chains below were found in one sample sequenced in a study of blood T cell repertoires in COVID-19. Profiled with immunoSEQ multiplex PCR; TCRdb holds only in-frame clones, not every one. The repertoire holds roughly 350,000 clones, with approximately 91% as singletons. The specimen sequenced was peripheral blood. Source of these receptors: a woman aged 70 to 79 with COVID-19, enrolled during active disease.

The chain recombines TRBV19 with TRBJ2-7; TRBD2 aligns across 8 bases. V was clipped by 5 bases and J by 6 bases; unmatched bases: 9. The CDR3 sequence is 14 residues long. Germline loops: CDR1 LNHDA, CDR2 SQIVND (reference sequence). For the CDR3, the DNA is TGTGCCAGTAGTCCCCGGGAGGGGAAGGGCGAGCAGTACTTC. Translation: CASSPREGKGEQYF.

This chain connects TRBV7-2 to TRBJ2-7; D is unclear. CDR1 and CDR2 (germline): SGHTA, FQGNSA. The V and J ends lost 2 bases and 2 bases respectively, with 10 bases between them. The CDR3 has 14 residues. This chain's CDR3 is CASSLPPLTYEQYF. The CDR3 DNA sequence: TGTGCCAGCAGCTTACCCCCTCTTACCTACGAGCAGTACTTC. Complete variable domain (other parts from reference TRBV7-2 and TRBJ2-7): GAGVSQSPSNKVTEKGKDVELRCDPISGHTALYWYRQSLGQGLEFLIYFQGNSAPDKSGLPSDRFSAERTGGSVSTLTIQRTQQEDSAVYLCASSLPPLTYEQYFGPGTRLTVT.

V and J are TRBV20-1 and TRBJ2-5; 8 bases match TRBD2. The CDR3 runs to 14 residues. V dropped 3 bases and J dropped 9; count of bases not matched to a gene: 12. CDR1 is DFQATT, CDR2 SNEGSKA, per germline (reference sequence). The CDR3 loop reads CSASDSGIWGAQYF. The CDR3 DNA sequence: TGCAGTGCTAGTGATAGCGGGATCTGGGGGGCCCAGTACTTC.